The 14 T cell receptor beta chains listed next were all sequenced from one sample in a study of blood T cell repertoires in COVID-19. Data came from immunoSEQ multiplex PCR; TCRdb stores just in-frame clones and leaves some out. The sample has 400,000 to 550,000 clones, roughly 90% seen once. The sample comprised peripheral blood. These receptors all come from a woman aged 25-40 years with acute or convalescent COVID-19.

J is TRBJ1-4 and V is TRBV4-1; D not resolved. V lost 2 bases to trimming and J lost 5 bases, with 15 bases between them. Germline CDR1 reads MGHRA; CDR2 reads YSYEKL. There are 16 residues in the CDR3. The CDR3 region has the DNA TGCGCCAGCAGCCAAAAGTCCGACGGACTAAATGAAAAACTGTTTTTT. It codes for CASSQKSDGLNEKLFF.

The rearrangement links TRBV3-1 (or the pseudogene TRBV3-2) to TRBJ2-3, with a possible D match to TRBD2 (7 bases). Germline V gene sequence: CDR1 LGHDT, CDR2 YNNKEL (reference sequence). The CDR3 covers 15 residues. V was pared by 6 bases and J by 4 bases, with 17 bases between. Here the CDR3 reads CASSNRGGGADTQYF. The CDR3 nucleotides read TGTGCCAGCAGTAATCGCGGGGGCGGCGCAGATACGCAGTATTTT.

The gene calls are TRBV11-2 and TRBJ2-3, with 7 bases lining up with TRBD2. The CDR3 consists of 16 residues. Germline V CDR1 and CDR2: SGHAT, FQNNGV. Unmatched junction bases numbered 8, after V lost 2 bases and J lost 3 bases. CDR3 sequence: CASSLLTSSGTDTQYF. The CDR3 DNA reads TGTGCCAGCAGCTTATTGACTAGCTCGGGAACAGATACGCAGTATTTT.

The chain is built from TRBV28 and TRBJ2-3, with 10 bases matching TRBD2. The J segment lost 4 bases and the V segment lost 3 bases, leaving 4 bases of the junction unmatched. Germline V gives CDR1 MDHEN, CDR2 SYDVKM. CDR3 length: 15 residues. This CDR3 is CASSFLAGGPDTQYF. The DNA for the CDR3 is TGTGCCAGCAGTTTCTTAGCGGGGGGTCCAGATACGCAGTATTTT.

The chain combines TRBV5-5 with TRBJ2-5; D gene ambiguous. V was trimmed by 4 bases and J by 5 bases, leaving 18 bases between them. The CDR3 is 15 amino acids. CDR1 and CDR2 (germline): SGHKS, YYEKEE (reference sequence). The DNA of the CDR3 is TGTGCCAGCAGCCGATTTGCGGCCCTAATGGAGACCCAGTACTTC. This codes for CASSRFAALMETQYF.

The chain has TRBV27 and TRBJ2-2; the match to TRBD2 covers 11 bases. The CDR3 loop spans 15 amino acids. Trimming cost V 2 bases and J 5 bases; bases outside gene matches: 1. Germline-derived CDR1 and CDR2 are MNHEY and SMNVEV (reference sequence). The CDR3, as DNA: TGTGCCAGCAGTTTAACTAGCGGGGGTACCGGGGAGCTGTTTTTT. Residues: CASSLTSGGTGELFF.

This clone was observed a single time. CDR3 sequence reads: CASSDLSRRALETQYF. Here the CDR3 DNA reads TGTGCCAGCAGTGACTTATCTAGGAGAGCGCTAGAGACCCAGTACTTC. V is TRBV6-1 and J is TRBJ2-5; D not certain. Germline CDR1 reads MNHNS; CDR2 reads SASEGT. V lost 3 bases and J 4 bases, leaving 18 bases between the germline ends. The CDR3 sequence is 16 residues long.

The rearrangement uses TRBV5-4 and TRBJ2-2; 7 positions agree with TRBD2. The trim removed 4 bases at V and 0 bases at J, leaving 6 bases unmatched. The CDR3 extends over 16 amino acids. The germline V gene encodes CDR1 SGHNT and CDR2 YYREEE (reference sequence). This CDR3 reads CASSPVAGANTGELFF. CDR3 nucleotide sequence: TGTGCCAGCAGCCCGGTGGCGGGGGCGAACACCGGGGAGCTGTTTTTT.

This CDR3 reads CASSLGTGGTDTQYF. CDR3 DNA sequence: TGTGCCAGCAGCTTGGGGACAGGGGGAACAGATACGCAGTATTTT. The chain links TRBV5-4 to TRBJ2-3; 10 bases match TRBD1. CDR3 length: 15 amino acids. CDR1 and CDR2 from the germline V gene are SGHNT and YYREEE (reference sequence). Trimming cost V 0 bases and J 3 bases; bases outside gene matches: 1.

The V gene is TRBV7-9, the J gene TRBJ2-7; D is possibly TRBD2 (6 bases). The V end was cut by 1 base, the J end by 2 bases, with 15 bases between. Germline assignment: CDR1 SEHNR and CDR2 FQNEAQ (reference sequence). The CDR3 consists of 16 residues. CDR3: CASSLGPGLGTYEQYF. The CDR3 DNA is TGTGCCAGCAGCTTAGGCCCGGGACTGGGGACCTACGAGCAGTACTTC.

This chain connects TRBV7-2 to TRBJ1-5, with D tentatively TRBD1 (5 bases). The CDR3 is 15 amino acids. The V end was cut by 5 bases, the J end by 3 bases, with 14 bases between. The V gene's germline CDR1 is SGHTA and CDR2 FQGNSA. The CDR3 is CASSATGTFNQPQHF. CDR3 nucleotides: TGTGCCAGCAGCGCCACCGGGACTTTCAATCAGCCCCAGCATTTT.

The genes are TRBV5-1 and TRBJ1-1, with TRBD1 identical over 8 bases. V dropped 4 bases and J dropped 4; count of bases not matched to a gene: 3. CDR1 is SGHRS, CDR2 YFSETQ, per germline. The CDR3 consists of 13 residues. The CDR3 nucleotides are TGCGCCAGCAGCGTTACAGGGGGCACTGAAGCTTTCTTT. Amino acid sequence: CASSVTGGTEAFF.

The rearrangement joins TRBV7-2 to TRBJ2-7; tentative D call: TRBD1 (5 bases). The V and J ends lost 5 bases and 3 bases respectively, with 14 bases between them. From germline, CDR1 is SGHTA and CDR2 FQGNSA. The CDR3 length is 14 residues. The CDR3 DNA reads as TGTGCCAGCAGCGCGGAGCCAGGGTACTACGAGCAGTACTTC. As protein: CASSAEPGYYEQYF.

V usage is TRBV7-3 and J usage is TRBJ2-6; TRBD1 matches at 7 bases. With V trimmed by 5 bases and J by 2 bases, 6 bases remained unmatched. The CDR3 has 16 amino acids. Per the germline V gene, CDR1 is SGHTA and CDR2 is FQGTGA. CDR3 sequence: CASSHGTVPGANVLTF. CDR3 in DNA: TGTGCCAGCAGCCATGGGACAGTGCCTGGGGCCAACGTCCTGACTTTC.